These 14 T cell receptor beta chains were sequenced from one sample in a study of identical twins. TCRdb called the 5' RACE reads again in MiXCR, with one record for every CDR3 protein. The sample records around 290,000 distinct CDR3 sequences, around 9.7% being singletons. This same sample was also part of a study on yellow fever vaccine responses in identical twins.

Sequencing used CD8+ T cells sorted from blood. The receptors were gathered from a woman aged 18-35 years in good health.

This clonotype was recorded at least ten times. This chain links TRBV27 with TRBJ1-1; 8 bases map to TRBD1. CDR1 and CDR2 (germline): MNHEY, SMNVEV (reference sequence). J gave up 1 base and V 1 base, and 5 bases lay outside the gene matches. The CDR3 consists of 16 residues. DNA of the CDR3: TGTGCCAGCAGTTTATACGGACAGGGACCGAACACTGAAGCTTTCTTT. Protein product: CASSLYGQGPNTEAFF.

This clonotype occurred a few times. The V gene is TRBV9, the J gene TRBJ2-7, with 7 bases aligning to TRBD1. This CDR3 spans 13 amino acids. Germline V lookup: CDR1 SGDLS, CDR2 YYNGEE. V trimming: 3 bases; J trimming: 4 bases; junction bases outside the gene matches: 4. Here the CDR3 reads CASSALGQYEQYF. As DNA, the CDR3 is TGTGCCAGCAGCGCCCTGGGACAGTACGAGCAGTACTTC. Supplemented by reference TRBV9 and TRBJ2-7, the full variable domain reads DSGVTQTPKHLITATGQRVTLRCSPRSGDLSVYWYQQSLDQGLQFLIQYYNGEERAKGNILERFSAQQFPDLHSELNLSSLELGDSALYFCASSALGQYEQYFGPGTRLTVT.

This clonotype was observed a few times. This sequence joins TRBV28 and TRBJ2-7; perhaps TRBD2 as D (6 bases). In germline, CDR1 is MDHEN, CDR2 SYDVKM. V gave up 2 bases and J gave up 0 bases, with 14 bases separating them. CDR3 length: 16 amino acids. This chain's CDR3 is CASSLAGGPLSYEQYF. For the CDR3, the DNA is TGTGCCAGCAGTTTAGCCGGGGGTCCTCTCTCCTACGAGCAGTACTTC.

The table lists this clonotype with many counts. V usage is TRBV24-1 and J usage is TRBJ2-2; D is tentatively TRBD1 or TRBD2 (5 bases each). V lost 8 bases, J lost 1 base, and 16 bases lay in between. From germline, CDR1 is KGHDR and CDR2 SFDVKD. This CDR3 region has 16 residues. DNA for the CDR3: TGTGCCACCATGTCTGGGGGAGCTCAGAACACCGGGGAGCTGTTTTTT. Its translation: CATMSGGAQNTGELFF.

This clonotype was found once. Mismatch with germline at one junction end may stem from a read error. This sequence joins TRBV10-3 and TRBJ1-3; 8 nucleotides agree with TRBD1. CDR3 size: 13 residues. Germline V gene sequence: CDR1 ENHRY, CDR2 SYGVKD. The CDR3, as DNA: TGTGCCATCTTTACAGGGGGGTCCAACACCACATATTTT. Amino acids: CAIFTGGSNTTYF.

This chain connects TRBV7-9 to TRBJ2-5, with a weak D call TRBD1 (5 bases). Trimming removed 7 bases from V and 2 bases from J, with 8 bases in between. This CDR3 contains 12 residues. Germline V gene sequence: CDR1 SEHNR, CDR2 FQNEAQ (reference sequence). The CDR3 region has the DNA TGTGCCAGCATGACAGAGCAAGAGACCCAGTACTTC. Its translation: CASMTEQETQYF.

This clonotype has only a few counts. CDR3 nucleotides: TGTGCCAGCAGCCGACCATCGGGACTAGCCAACACCGGGGAGCTGTTTTTT. Its translation is CASSRPSGLANTGELFF. J is TRBJ2-2 and V is TRBV7-9, with TRBD2 matching over 9 bases. This CDR3 comprises 17 residues. The V gene end was trimmed by 5 bases and the J gene end by 2 bases; junction bases not matched to a gene: 9. Germline-derived CDR1 and CDR2 are SEHNR and FQNEAQ (reference sequence).

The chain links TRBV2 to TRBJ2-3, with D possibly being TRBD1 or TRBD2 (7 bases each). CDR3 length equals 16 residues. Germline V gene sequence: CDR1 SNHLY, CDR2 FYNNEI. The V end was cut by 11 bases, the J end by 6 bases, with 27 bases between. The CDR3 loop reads CAPQGGSDRPKDTQYF. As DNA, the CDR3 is TGTGCCCCCCAGGGGGGGTCAGATCGACCAAAGGATACGCAGTATTTT.

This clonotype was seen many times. CDR3 nucleotides: TGTGCCAGCAGCTTAGAAGGGACAGGGTCCTACGAGCAGTACTTC. Translated, it gives CASSLEGTGSYEQYF. The chain joins TRBV7-6 to TRBJ2-7, with 9 bases aligning to TRBD1. Germline V gene lookup returns CDR1 SGHVS and CDR2 FNYEAQ. The CDR3 has 15 amino acids. V shed 1 base, J shed 1 base, and the junction held 2 bases outside the gene matches.

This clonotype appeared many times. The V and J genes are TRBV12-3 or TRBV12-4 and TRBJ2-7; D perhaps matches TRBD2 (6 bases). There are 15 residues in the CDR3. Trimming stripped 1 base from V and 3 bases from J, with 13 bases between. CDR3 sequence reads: CASSLGTGAFYEQYF. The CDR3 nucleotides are TGTGCCAGCAGTTTAGGGACGGGAGCGTTCTACGAGCAGTACTTC.

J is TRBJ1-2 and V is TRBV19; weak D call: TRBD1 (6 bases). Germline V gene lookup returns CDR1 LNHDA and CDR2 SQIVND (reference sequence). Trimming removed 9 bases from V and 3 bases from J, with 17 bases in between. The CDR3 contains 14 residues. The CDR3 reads CASPLGGRYYGYTF. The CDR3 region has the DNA TGTGCCAGCCCCTTGGGGGGGCGCTACTATGGCTACACCTTC.

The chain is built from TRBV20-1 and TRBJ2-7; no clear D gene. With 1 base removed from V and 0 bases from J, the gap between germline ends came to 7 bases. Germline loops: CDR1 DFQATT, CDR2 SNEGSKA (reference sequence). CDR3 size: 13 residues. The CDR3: CSARAADSYEQYF. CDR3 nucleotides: TGCAGTGCTAGAGCAGCAGACTCCTACGAGCAGTACTTC.

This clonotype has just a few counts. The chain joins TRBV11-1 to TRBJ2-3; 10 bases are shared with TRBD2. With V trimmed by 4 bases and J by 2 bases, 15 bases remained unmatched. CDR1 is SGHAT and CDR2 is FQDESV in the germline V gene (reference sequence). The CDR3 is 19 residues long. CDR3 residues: CASSSAGGIGPYYTDTQYF. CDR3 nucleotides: TGTGCCAGCAGCTCAGCGGGAGGGATCGGACCTTATTACACAGATACGCAGTATTTT.

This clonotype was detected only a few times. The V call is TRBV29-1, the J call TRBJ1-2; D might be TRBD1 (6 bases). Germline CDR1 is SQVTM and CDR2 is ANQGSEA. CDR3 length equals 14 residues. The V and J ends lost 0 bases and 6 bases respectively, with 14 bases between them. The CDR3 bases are TGCAGCGTTGAAGATTGGGGGCTAAAGGATGGCTACACCTTC. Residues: CSVEDWGLKDGYTF. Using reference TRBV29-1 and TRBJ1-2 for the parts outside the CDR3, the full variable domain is SAVISQKPSRDICQRGTSLTIQCQVDSQVTMMFWYRQQPGQSLTLIATANQGSEATYESGFVIDKFPISRPNLTFSTLTVSNMSPEDSSIYLCSVEDWGLKDGYTFGSGTRLTVV.